This T cell receptor (beta chain) was captured in a study of vaccination and CD4 T cells after COVID-19. As for the study in general: Median time from COVID diagnosis to post-COVID sampling was 101 days (35 to 161).

As regards this clonotype: No antigen is known for it.

Time point denoted: late sampling 161 to 241 days after vaccination in three convalescent patients. Indicated treatment: approximately nine-day PBMC culture with coronavirus spike peptide pools or control peptides (ViraFEST assay). Trimming left V 2 bases short and J 8 bases short, with 9 bases between. Germline V gene data show CDR1 as MNHEY and CDR2 as SVGAGI. The CDR3 spans 12 residues. The Oncomine TCR Beta short-read assay generated sequence data from the DNA of cultured CD4+ T cells. MiXCR was run by TCRdb on the PCR reads, yielding one entry per CDR3 protein. The sample shows tens of thousands of distinct CDR3 sequences, around two fifths of them seen only once.

Material: CD4+ T cells from blood, cultured in vitro, obtained about 7 months after SARS-CoV-2 vaccination. This TCR was recovered from a human donor who had recovered from COVID-19. The V and J genes are TRBV6-5 and TRBJ1-2; no clear D gene. The CDR3 region is CASSYSGLGYTF. In DNA, the CDR3 is TGTGCCAGCAGTTACAGCGGGCTGGGCTACACCTTC.